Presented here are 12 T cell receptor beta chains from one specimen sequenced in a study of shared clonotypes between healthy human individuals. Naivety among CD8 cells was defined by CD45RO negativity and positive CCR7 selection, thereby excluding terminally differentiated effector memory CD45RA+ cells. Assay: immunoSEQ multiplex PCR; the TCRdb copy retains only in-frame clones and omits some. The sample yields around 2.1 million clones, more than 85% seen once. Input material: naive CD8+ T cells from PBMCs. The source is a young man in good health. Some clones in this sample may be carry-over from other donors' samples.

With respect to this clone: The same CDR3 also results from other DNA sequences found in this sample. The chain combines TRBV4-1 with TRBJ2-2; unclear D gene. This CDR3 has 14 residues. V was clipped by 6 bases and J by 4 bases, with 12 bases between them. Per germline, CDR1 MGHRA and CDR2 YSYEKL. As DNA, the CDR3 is TGCGCCAGCAGTCTTCGTTCGGGCACCGGGGAGCTGTTTTTT. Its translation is CASSLRSGTGELFF.

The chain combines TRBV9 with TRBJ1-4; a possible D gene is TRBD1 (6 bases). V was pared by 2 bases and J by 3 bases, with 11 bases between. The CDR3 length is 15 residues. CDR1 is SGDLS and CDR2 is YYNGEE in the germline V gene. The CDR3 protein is CASSVMGASNEKLFF. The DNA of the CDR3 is TGTGCCAGCAGCGTCATGGGGGCATCTAATGAAAAACTGTTTTTT.

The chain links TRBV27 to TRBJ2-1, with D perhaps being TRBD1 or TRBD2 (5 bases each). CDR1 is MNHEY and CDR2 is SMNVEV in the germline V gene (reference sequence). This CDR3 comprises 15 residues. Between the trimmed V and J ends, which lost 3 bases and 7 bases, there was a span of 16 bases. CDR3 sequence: CASSFDIGELNEQFF. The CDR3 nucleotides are TGTGCCAGCAGTTTCGATATAGGGGAGTTAAATGAGCAGTTCTTC.

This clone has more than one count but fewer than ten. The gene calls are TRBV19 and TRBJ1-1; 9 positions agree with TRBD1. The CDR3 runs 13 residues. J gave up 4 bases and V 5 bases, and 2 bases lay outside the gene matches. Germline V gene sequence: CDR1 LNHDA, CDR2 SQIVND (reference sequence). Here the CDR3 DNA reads TGTGCCAGTAGTTACAGGGGGCTCACTGAAGCTTTCTTT. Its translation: CASSYRGLTEAFF.

The CDR3 nucleotides are TGTGCCAGTAGCCCGAGGGGGGGGAGGGACGAGCAGTACTTC. Translation: CASSPRGGRDEQYF. The J gene is TRBJ2-7, the V gene TRBV19, with D possibly being TRBD2 (7 bases). Trimming left V 6 bases short and J 5 bases short, with 17 bases between. The CDR3 is 14 amino acids. The germline CDR1 and CDR2 sequences are LNHDA and SQIVND (reference sequence).

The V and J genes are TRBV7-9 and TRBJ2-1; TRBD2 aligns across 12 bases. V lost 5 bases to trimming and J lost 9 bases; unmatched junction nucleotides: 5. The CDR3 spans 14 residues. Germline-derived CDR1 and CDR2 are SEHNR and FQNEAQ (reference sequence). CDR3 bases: TGTGCCAGCAGCCCTAGACTAGCGGGAGCTGAGCAGTTCTTC. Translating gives CASSPRLAGAEQFF.

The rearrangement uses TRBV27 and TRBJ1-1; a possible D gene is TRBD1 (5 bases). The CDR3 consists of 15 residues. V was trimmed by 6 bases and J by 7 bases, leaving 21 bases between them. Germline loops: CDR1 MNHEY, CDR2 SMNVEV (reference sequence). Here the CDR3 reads CASSRRDLDRVEAFF. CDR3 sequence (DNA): TGTGCCAGCAGCAGGAGGGACTTAGACCGTGTTGAAGCTTTCTTT.

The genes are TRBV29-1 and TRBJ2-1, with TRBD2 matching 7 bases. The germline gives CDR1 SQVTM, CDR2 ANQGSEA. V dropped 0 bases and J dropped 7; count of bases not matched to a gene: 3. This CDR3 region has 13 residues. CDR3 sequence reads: CSVEEAAGNEQFF. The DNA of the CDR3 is TGCAGCGTTGAAGAAGCAGCGGGGAATGAGCAGTTCTTC.

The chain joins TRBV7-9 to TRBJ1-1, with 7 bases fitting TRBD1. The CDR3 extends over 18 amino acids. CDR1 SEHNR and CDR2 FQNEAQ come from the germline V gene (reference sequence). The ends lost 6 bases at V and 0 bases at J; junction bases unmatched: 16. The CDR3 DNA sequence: TGTGCCAGCAGACAACCCTACACAGGGGAAGGAATGAACACTGAAGCTTTCTTT. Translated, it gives CASRQPYTGEGMNTEAFF.

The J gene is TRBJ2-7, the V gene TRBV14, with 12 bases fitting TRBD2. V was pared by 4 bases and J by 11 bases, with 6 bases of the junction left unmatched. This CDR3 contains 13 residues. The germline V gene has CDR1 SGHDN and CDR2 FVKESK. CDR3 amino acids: CASSRGLAGTEYF. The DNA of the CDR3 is TGTGCCAGCAGCCGTGGACTAGCGGGAACGGAGTACTTC.

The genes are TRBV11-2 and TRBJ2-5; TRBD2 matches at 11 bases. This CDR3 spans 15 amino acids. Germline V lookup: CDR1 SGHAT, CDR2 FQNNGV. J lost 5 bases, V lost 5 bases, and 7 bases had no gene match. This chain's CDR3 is CASSPMGLAVETQYF. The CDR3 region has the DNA TGTGCCAGCAGCCCGATGGGACTAGCGGTGGAGACCCAGTACTTC.

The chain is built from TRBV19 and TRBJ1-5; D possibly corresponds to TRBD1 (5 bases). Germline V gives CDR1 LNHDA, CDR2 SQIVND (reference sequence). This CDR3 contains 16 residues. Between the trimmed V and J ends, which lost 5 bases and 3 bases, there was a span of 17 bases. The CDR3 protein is CASSEGGGSINQPQHF. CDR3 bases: TGTGCCAGTAGTGAGGGCGGGGGTTCCATCAATCAGCCCCAGCATTTT.